A selection of T cell receptor beta chains follows, all from one sample in a study of blood T cell repertoires in COVID-19. Libraries were prepared by immunoSEQ multiplex PCR; TCRdb keeps only in-frame clonotypes and omits some of them. The sample has some 180,000 clones, 75% to 90% seen once. The sequenced material came from peripheral blood. All receptors derive from a woman aged 55-70 years with acute or convalescent COVID-19. CDR3s include the opening cysteine and the closing phenylalanine or tryptophan. D genes are given only for firm matches. Size values are once, few and many counts, or a class for expanded clones, and some rows have none.

j_call: TRBJ1-2; d_call: TRBD1; clone_size: -; v_call: TRBV2; cdr3_aa: CASRTTGIYYGYTF; cdr3_nt: TGTGCCAGCAGAACGACAGGGATATACTATGGCTACACCTTC
j_call: TRBJ1-2; d_call: -; clone_size: few; v_call: TRBV18; cdr3_aa: CASSLNRNPNYGYTF; cdr3_nt: TGTGCCAGCTCACTCAACAGGAACCCTAACTATGGCTACACCTTC
j_call: TRBJ2-7; d_call: -; clone_size: -; v_call: TRBV7-6; cdr3_aa: CASSLVSGSGYYEQYF; cdr3_nt: TGTGCCAGCAGCTTAGTGTCCGGGAGTGGTTACTACGAGCAGTACTTC
j_call: TRBJ2-5; d_call: TRBD1; clone_size: once; v_call: TRBV24-1; cdr3_aa: CATSDISGQGALETQYF; cdr3_nt: TGTGCCACCAGTGATATCTCGGGACAGGGGGCCTTGGAGACCCAGTACTTC
j_call: TRBJ2-1; d_call: -; clone_size: -; v_call: TRBV2; cdr3_aa: CASAGGLAYNEQFF; cdr3_nt: TGTGCCAGCGCGGGCGGATTGGCCTACAATGAGCAGTTCTTC
j_call: TRBJ1-5; d_call: -; clone_size: few; v_call: TRBV7-8; cdr3_aa: CASSLQDTNQPQHF; cdr3_nt: TGTGCCAGCAGCTTACAGGACACCAATCAGCCCCAGCATTTT
j_call: TRBJ1-2; d_call: TRBD1; clone_size: -; v_call: TRBV5-1; cdr3_aa: CASRSDSTGFGGYTF; cdr3_nt: TGCGCCAGCAGATCCGACTCGACAGGGTTCGGTGGCTACACCTTC
j_call: TRBJ2-1; d_call: TRBD2; clone_size: -; v_call: TRBV10-2; cdr3_aa: CASREPGLAGASSYNEQFF; cdr3_nt: TGCGCCAGCAGGGAACCGGGACTAGCGGGGGCTAGCTCCTACAATGAGCAGTTCTTC
j_call: TRBJ1-1; d_call: TRBD1; clone_size: -; v_call: TRBV7-3; cdr3_aa: CASSTQGGTEAFF; cdr3_nt: TGTGCCAGCAGCACACAGGGGGGCACTGAAGCTTTCTTT
j_call: TRBJ2-1; d_call: -; clone_size: -; v_call: TRBV3-1/TRBV3-2; cdr3_aa: CASSQVGAGENEQFF; cdr3_nt: TGTGCCAGCAGCCAAGTGGGGGCAGGGGAAAATGAGCAGTTCTTC
j_call: TRBJ2-3; d_call: -; clone_size: -; v_call: TRBV27; cdr3_aa: CASSPGDWRITDTQYF; cdr3_nt: TGTGCCAGCAGTCCCGGGGACTGGAGAATCACAGATACGCAGTATTTT
j_call: TRBJ2-1; d_call: -; clone_size: few; v_call: TRBV3-1/TRBV3-2; cdr3_aa: CASSPLWAGEQFF; cdr3_nt: TGTGCCAGCAGCCCACTCTGGGCTGGTGAGCAGTTCTTC
j_call: TRBJ1-5; d_call: TRBD1; clone_size: -; v_call: TRBV7-9; cdr3_aa: CASSGTGTNQPQHF; cdr3_nt: TGTGCCAGCAGCGGGACAGGGACAAATCAGCCCCAGCATTTT
j_call: TRBJ1-5; d_call: -; clone_size: -; v_call: TRBV28; cdr3_aa: CAHAMHYSNQPQHF; cdr3_nt: TGTGCCCACGCGATGCATTATAGCAATCAGCCCCAGCATTTT
j_call: TRBJ2-2; d_call: -; clone_size: -; v_call: TRBV7-9; cdr3_aa: CASSPRTISGELFF; cdr3_nt: TGTGCCAGCAGCCCCCGGACTATTTCCGGGGAGCTGTTTTTT
j_call: TRBJ2-1; d_call: TRBD2; clone_size: once; v_call: TRBV27; cdr3_aa: CASSLAGANEQFF; cdr3_nt: TGTGCCAGCAGTTTAGCGGGAGCGAATGAGCAGTTCTTC
j_call: TRBJ1-2; d_call: TRBD1; clone_size: once; v_call: TRBV29-1; cdr3_aa: CSVPRTGGRNTYGYTF; cdr3_nt: TGCAGCGTTCCCCGGACAGGGGGCCGGAATACCTATGGCTACACCTTC
j_call: TRBJ1-1; d_call: -; clone_size: -; v_call: TRBV7-2; cdr3_aa: CASRRVTEAFF; cdr3_nt: TGTGCCAGCAGGCGGGTCACTGAAGCTTTCTTT
j_call: TRBJ2-1; d_call: -; clone_size: -; v_call: TRBV14; cdr3_aa: CASSLQGAGEQFF; cdr3_nt: TGTGCCAGCAGCCTACAAGGGGCAGGTGAGCAGTTCTTC
j_call: TRBJ2-4; d_call: -; clone_size: few; v_call: TRBV7-6; cdr3_aa: CASSLAGGGRDIQYF; cdr3_nt: TGTGCCAGCAGCTTAGCGGGAGGGGGTAGAGACATTCAGTACTTC
j_call: TRBJ2-1; d_call: -; clone_size: -; v_call: TRBV18; cdr3_aa: CASSPRANEQFF; cdr3_nt: TGTGCCAGCTCACCACGGGCGAATGAGCAGTTCTTC
j_call: TRBJ1-2; d_call: TRBD1; clone_size: -; v_call: TRBV27; cdr3_aa: CASSMAGTDLYGYTF; cdr3_nt: TGTGCCAGCTCTATGGCCGGGACAGACCTATATGGCTACACCTTC
j_call: TRBJ2-7; d_call: -; clone_size: -; v_call: TRBV28; cdr3_aa: CASRGSFSYEQYF; cdr3_nt: TGTGCCAGCAGGGGCAGCTTCTCCTACGAGCAGTACTTC
j_call: TRBJ1-1; d_call: -; clone_size: -; v_call: TRBV29-1; cdr3_aa: CSVGRTPNTEAFF; cdr3_nt: TGCAGCGTTGGGAGGACCCCGAACACTGAAGCTTTCTTT
j_call: TRBJ1-2; d_call: TRBD1; clone_size: -; v_call: TRBV10-3; cdr3_aa: CAISGGDSANYGYTF; cdr3_nt: TGTGCCATCAGTGGTGGGGACAGTGCTAACTATGGCTACACCTTC
j_call: TRBJ2-2; d_call: TRBD1; clone_size: -; v_call: TRBV2; cdr3_aa: CASSVQGAGTGELFF; cdr3_nt: TGTGCCAGCAGTGTACAGGGGGCAGGCACCGGGGAGCTGTTTTTT
j_call: TRBJ1-5; d_call: -; clone_size: -; v_call: TRBV28; cdr3_aa: CASTQGFQPQHF; cdr3_nt: TGTGCCAGCACCCAGGGATTTCAGCCCCAGCATTTT
j_call: TRBJ1-6; d_call: TRBD1; clone_size: few; v_call: TRBV28; cdr3_aa: CASSFQGATYNSPLHF; cdr3_nt: TGTGCCAGCAGTTTTCAGGGGGCTACCTATAATTCACCCCTCCACTTT
j_call: TRBJ1-5; d_call: TRBD1; clone_size: -; v_call: TRBV19; cdr3_aa: CASSIVAGGGQPQHF; cdr3_nt: TGTGCCAGTAGTATAGTGGCAGGGGGCGGGCAGCCCCAGCATTTT
j_call: TRBJ2-2; d_call: TRBD1; clone_size: -; v_call: TRBV19; cdr3_aa: CASSALGQGTGELFF; cdr3_nt: TGTGCCAGTAGTGCCCTGGGACAGGGGACCGGGGAGCTGTTTTTT
j_call: TRBJ1-5; d_call: -; clone_size: many; v_call: TRBV7-2; cdr3_aa: CASSLGQNQPQHF; cdr3_nt: TGTGCCAGCAGCTTAGGCCAGAATCAGCCCCAGCATTTT
j_call: TRBJ2-1; d_call: TRBD2; clone_size: many; v_call: TRBV4-1; cdr3_aa: CASSQDFGEGNEQFF; cdr3_nt: TGCGCCAGCAGCCAAGATTTCGGGGAGGGGAATGAGCAGTTCTTC
j_call: TRBJ1-6; d_call: -; clone_size: -; v_call: TRBV30; cdr3_aa: CAWTRENSPLHF; cdr3_nt: TGTGCCTGGACCAGGGAAAATTCACCCCTCCACTTT